This TCR beta chain is from a study of cytomegalovirus exposure and HLA in healthy donors. Primers included in the PCR were 60 Vbeta and 13 Jbeta primers. Clones were sequenced by immunoSEQ multiplex PCR, and TCRdb holds only the in-frame ones, with some missing. The table shows under 200,000 clones, with roughly four fifths occurring only once. Source material: PBMCs. This TCR came from a man in his forties in good health and CMV-seronegative.

CDR3 amino acids: CASNSPSGELEQYF. The CDR3 nucleotides are TGTGCCAGCAACTCCCCTAGCGGTGAATTAGAGCAGTACTTC. The V and J genes are TRBV28 and TRBJ2-5; TRBD2 agrees at 7 bases. Looked up from germline, CDR1 is MDHEN and CDR2 is SYDVKM. The CDR3 runs to 14 residues. Trimming at V came to 7 bases and at J to 11 bases, leaving 16 bases not matched to a gene.